This T cell receptor (beta chain) was obtained from a study of blood T cell repertoires in COVID-19. Background on the study: The United States, Italy and Spain were the sources of the acute and convalescent COVID-19 samples.

This clone was observed once. Unmatched junction bases numbered 5, after V lost 9 bases and J lost 3 bases. Germline V gene lookup returns CDR1 LNHDA and CDR2 SQIVND (reference sequence). The CDR3 runs 14 residues. Profiling relied on immunoSEQ multiplex PCR, and the TCRdb table lists in-frame clones only, not all of them. The sample lists some 460,000 clones; about 89% were seen once. Sequenced material: peripheral blood. This chain connects TRBV19 to TRBJ2-6; 7 positions agree with TRBD1. The TCR comes from a woman in her twenties or thirties with acute or convalescent COVID-19. The CDR3 bases are TGTGCCAGCACGACAGGGTATGGGGCCAACGTCCTGACTTTC. Amino acids: CASTTGYGANVLTF. Together with reference TRBV19 and TRBJ2-6, the CDR3 gives the full variable domain: DGGITQSPKYLFRKEGQNVTLSCEQNLNHDAMYWYRQDPGQGLRLIYYSQIVNDFQKGDIAEGYSVSREKKESFPLTVTSAQKNPTAFYLCASTTGYGANVLTFGAGSRLTVL.